This T cell receptor beta chain stems from a study of technical replicates of blood from several donors. This clone was seen just once. Measured with immunoSEQ multiplex PCR; TCRdb has only the in-frame clones, and not every one. The sample yields about 15,000 clones, 65% to 85% seen once. The source of this sequence is a human donor in good health. Some clones in this sample may be carry-over from other donors' samples. Sequenced input: PBMCs.

The CDR3 loop is CASSLALTTRPEQFF. The CDR3 DNA sequence: TGCGCCAGCAGCTTGGCCCTGACTACCCGACCTGAGCAGTTCTTC. The V gene is TRBV5-1, the J gene TRBJ2-1; the D gene is possibly TRBD2 (5 bases). V lost 0 bases and J 9 bases, leaving 16 bases between the germline ends. The CDR3 runs 15 residues. Germline V lookup: CDR1 SGHRS, CDR2 YFSETQ.